A selection of T cell receptor beta chains follows, all from one sample in a study of blood T cell repertoires in COVID-19. Assay: immunoSEQ multiplex PCR; the TCRdb copy retains only in-frame clones and omits some. In the table there are 150,000 to 200,000 clones, 90% of which are singletons. The sequencing input was peripheral blood. These TCRs come from a man between 45 and 60 years old with acute or convalescent COVID-19. The CDR3 runs from the conserved cysteine through the conserved F or W. A D gene is named only where the DNA matches it firmly. Size values are once, few and many counts, or a class for expanded clones, and some rows have none.

J: TRBJ2-1; D: -; V: TRBV7-9; size: once; CDR3: CASSEGHYNEQFF; DNA: TGTGCCAGCAGCGAGGGACATTACAATGAGCAGTTCTTC
J: TRBJ1-5; D: -; V: TRBV4-1; size: -; CDR3: CASTPQGLSNQPQHF; DNA: TGCGCCAGCACCCCACAGGGTCTAAGCAATCAGCCCCAGCATTTT
J: TRBJ1-1; D: TRBD1; V: TRBV14; size: -; CDR3: CASSHNGVTGGWDTEAFF; DNA: TGTGCCAGCAGCCACAACGGGGTCACAGGGGGATGGGACACTGAAGCTTTCTTT
J: TRBJ1-1; D: TRBD1; V: TRBV2; size: -; CDR3: CASSARQGENTEAFF; DNA: TGTGCCAGCAGCGCTAGACAGGGAGAGAATACTGAAGCTTTCTTT
J: TRBJ1-1; D: TRBD1; V: TRBV19; size: -; CDR3: CASRGRGNAEAFF; DNA: TGTGCCAGTAGAGGCAGGGGGAACGCTGAAGCTTTCTTT
J: TRBJ2-6; D: TRBD1; V: TRBV5-1; size: -; CDR3: CASSPGGQGFGANVLTF; DNA: TGCGCCAGCAGCCCGGGGGGACAGGGGTTCGGGGCCAACGTCCTGACTTTC
J: TRBJ1-5; D: TRBD1; V: TRBV4-2; size: -; CDR3: CASSHPGQGGQPQHF; DNA: TGTGCCAGCAGCCACCCGGGACAGGGTGGACAGCCCCAGCATTTT
J: TRBJ1-1; D: -; V: TRBV6-5; size: -; CDR3: CATRGSLDTEAFF; DNA: TGTGCCACGCGGGGGTCGCTGGACACTGAAGCTTTCTTT
J: TRBJ2-1; D: TRBD2; V: TRBV4-1; size: once; CDR3: CASSQVLAGTYNEQFF; DNA: TGCGCCAGCAGCCAAGTACTAGCGGGGACTTACAATGAGCAGTTCTTC
J: TRBJ1-1; D: -; V: TRBV6-5; size: once; CDR3: CASSYSAVVTEAFF; DNA: TGTGCCAGCAGTTACTCTGCAGTCGTTACTGAAGCTTTCTTT
J: TRBJ1-3; D: TRBD1; V: TRBV5-1; size: -; CDR3: CASSVGTGLGNTIYF; DNA: TGCGCCAGCAGCGTCGGGACAGGGCTTGGAAACACCATATATTTT
J: TRBJ1-5; D: -; V: TRBV30; size: many; CDR3: CAWSFGGGNQPQHF; DNA: TGTGCCTGGAGTTTCGGGGGTGGCAATCAGCCCCAGCATTTT
J: TRBJ1-2; D: TRBD1; V: TRBV5-4; size: -; CDR3: CASSNIGTGDGYTF; DNA: TGTGCCAGCAGCAATATAGGGACAGGGGATGGCTACACCTTC
J: TRBJ2-3; D: TRBD1; V: TRBV2; size: -; CDR3: CASSRGRGTDTQYF; DNA: TGTGCCAGCAGCAGGGGGCGCGGCACAGATACGCAGTATTTT
J: TRBJ2-3; D: TRBD2; V: TRBV10-2; size: -; CDR3: CAMAGTSGNTDTQYF; DNA: TGCGCCATGGCCGGGACTAGCGGAAACACAGATACGCAGTATTTT
J: TRBJ1-1; D: -; V: TRBV2; size: -; CDR3: CASSEVTGSTEAFF; DNA: TGTGCCAGCAGTGAAGTTACGGGGAGTACTGAAGCTTTCTTT
J: TRBJ2-7; D: TRBD2; V: TRBV3-1/TRBV3-2; size: -; CDR3: CASSQGGAGSYEQYF; DNA: TGTGCCAGCAGCCAGGGCGGAGCGGGGAGCTACGAGCAGTACTTC
J: TRBJ1-2; D: -; V: TRBV4-3; size: -; CDR3: CASSQDSGRQNYGYTF; DNA: TGCGCCAGCAGCCAAGATTCGGGTCGGCAGAACTATGGCTACACCTTC
J: TRBJ1-3; D: TRBD1; V: TRBV15; size: -; CDR3: CATSRDKGTGGNTIYF; DNA: TGTGCCACCAGCAGAGATAAGGGGACAGGGGGAAACACCATATATTTT
J: TRBJ1-5; D: -; V: TRBV28; size: -; CDR3: CASSSGNQPQHF; DNA: TGTGCCAGCAGCTCAGGGAACCAGCCCCAGCATTTT
J: TRBJ1-2; D: -; V: TRBV28; size: -; CDR3: CASNLPGPHGYTF; DNA: TGTGCCAGCAACTTACCAGGGCCCCATGGCTACACCTTC
J: TRBJ2-5; D: -; V: TRBV9; size: -; CDR3: CASSVAGKETQYF; DNA: TGTGCCAGCAGCGTAGCAGGGAAAGAGACCCAGTACTTC
J: TRBJ2-2; D: TRBD2; V: TRBV10-3; size: -; CDR3: CAISDSGGNTGELFF; DNA: TGTGCCATCAGTGATAGCGGGGGGAACACCGGGGAGCTGTTTTTT
J: TRBJ2-1; D: -; V: TRBV5-6; size: -; CDR3: CASSIRAYEQFF; DNA: TGTGCCAGCAGCATCAGGGCGTATGAGCAGTTCTTC
J: TRBJ1-4; D: -; V: TRBV7-2; size: -; CDR3: CASSLPWQGVEKLFF; DNA: TGTGCCAGCAGCTTACCTTGGCAGGGTGTAGAAAAACTGTTTTTT
J: TRBJ2-1; D: TRBD2; V: TRBV7-3; size: -; CDR3: CASSLERGGAAQFF; DNA: TGTGCCAGCAGCTTAGAGCGGGGAGGGGCAGCACAGTTCTTC
J: TRBJ1-2; D: -; V: TRBV11-1; size: -; CDR3: CASSEGRRYNYGYTF; DNA: TGTGCCAGCAGCGAAGGCCGGAGGTATAACTATGGCTACACCTTC
J: TRBJ2-7; D: -; V: TRBV18; size: -; CDR3: CASSPRLSYEQYF; DNA: TGTGCCAGCTCACCCAGACTCTCCTACGAGCAGTACTTC
J: TRBJ2-2; D: -; V: TRBV2; size: few; CDR3: CASRRRERELFF; DNA: TGTGCCAGCAGAAGGCGGGAAAGGGAGCTGTTTTTT
J: TRBJ2-2; D: -; V: TRBV5-1; size: -; CDR3: CASSFLGQGSIGELFF; DNA: TGCGCCAGCAGCTTTTTAGGGCAGGGGTCGATCGGGGAGCTGTTTTTT
J: TRBJ2-5; D: TRBD2; V: TRBV9; size: -; CDR3: CASSVGGREETQYF; DNA: TGTGCCAGCAGCGTAGGAGGGAGGGAGGAGACCCAGTACTTC
J: TRBJ1-6; D: -; V: TRBV7-2; size: -; CDR3: CASSQDTSYSPLHF; DNA: TGTGCCAGCAGCCAGGACACGAGCTATTCACCCCTCCACTTT
J: TRBJ2-3; D: TRBD2; V: TRBV11-2; size: -; CDR3: CASSYRDYTDTQYF; DNA: TGTGCCAGCAGCTATCGGGACTATACAGATACGCAGTATTTT
J: TRBJ2-1; D: TRBD2; V: TRBV5-1; size: -; CDR3: CASRRTSGSQNEQFF; DNA: TGCGCCAGCAGAAGGACTAGCGGGTCGCAGAATGAGCAGTTCTTC
J: TRBJ2-3; D: -; V: TRBV7-2; size: -; CDR3: CASSLASGSGTQYF; DNA: TGTGCCAGCAGCTTAGCGAGCGGGTCTGGTACGCAGTATTTT
J: TRBJ2-3; D: -; V: TRBV19; size: -; CDR3: CASSGGRSTDTQYF; DNA: TGTGCCAGTAGCGGAGGGAGAAGCACAGATACGCAGTATTTT
J: TRBJ2-5; D: TRBD2; V: TRBV7-2; size: -; CDR3: CASSFMREGDGYF; DNA: TGTGCCAGCAGCTTTATGCGGGAGGGCGACGGGTACTTC
J: TRBJ1-2; D: -; V: TRBV2; size: -; CDR3: CASSETRGGYTF; DNA: TGTGCCAGCAGTGAAACTCGGGGTGGCTACACCTTC
J: TRBJ2-7; D: TRBD2; V: TRBV2; size: -; CDR3: CASSLGLSGRAPYEQYF; DNA: TGTGCCAGCAGTCTAGGCCTTAGCGGGAGGGCCCCCTACGAGCAGTACTTC
J: TRBJ2-2; D: TRBD2; V: TRBV20-1; size: -; CDR3: CSAIEAGANTGELFF; DNA: TGCAGTGCTATTGAAGCGGGGGCGAACACCGGGGAGCTGTTTTTT
J: TRBJ1-2; D: TRBD1; V: TRBV10-3; size: -; CDR3: CAISVLFGEGAYGYTF; DNA: TGTGCCATCAGTGTTCTCTTCGGTGAGGGGGCGTATGGCTACACCTTC
J: TRBJ2-3; D: -; V: TRBV18; size: -; CDR3: CASSSSTDTQYF; DNA: TGTGCCAGCTCATCATCCACAGATACGCAGTATTTT
J: TRBJ1-1; D: -; V: TRBV27; size: -; CDR3: CASRPAGAGDTEAFF; DNA: TGTGCCAGCCGACCTGCTGGAGCAGGGGACACTGAAGCTTTCTTT